This T cell receptor beta chain derives from a study of cytomegalovirus exposure and HLA in healthy donors (dated by TCRdb to about 2017). In the study overall: An earlier analysis of 587 of the donors reported about 300 Gb of sequence data and 117 million unique TCR beta sequences obtained from around 190 million T cells. Donor age, sex, ethnicity and CMV serostatus were compiled alongside the repertoire data. A later genetic analysis used genome-wide SNP genotypes for 398 of the 666 donors, treating that subset as a discovery cohort. Typing coverage varied by locus: 629-630 donors for A, B, C, DRB1 and DQB1; some 520 for DQA1; around 570 for DPA1; 450 to 480 for DPB1. In the later analysis, no new phenotypic data were used to find candidate immune exposures; instead, reliance was placed on TCR beta sequences and their occurrence across donors. Among almost 400 genotyped donors of the cohort, an average of 235,054 unique TCR beta nucleotide sequences were sequenced per donor, about a sixth of them non-productive. Because of strong linkage in the cohort, five DR-DQ haplotypes were treated as single units for association and clustering. Using immunosequencing, the study profiled T cell repertoires from 550 to 750 subjects and related those repertoires to cytomegalovirus serostatus. High-throughput TCR immunosequencing, statistical association of individual TCRs with disease status, and machine learning were combined to predict cytomegalovirus infection status. Roughly 300 gigabases of sequencing data and roughly 90 million unique TCR sequences were included in an early release covering under 650 HLA-typed donors. Class I and class II HLA loci were covered by the typing at four-digit resolution. Of the 350 to 450 genotyped donors, roughly 80% were placed in the genetic ancestry cluster associated with self-reported Caucasian donors. A later analysis re-analyzed previously published TCR beta repertoires from roughly 690 donors and added high-resolution HLA genotyping to study TCR occurrence patterns. In addition to the first cohort of roughly 700 subjects, a separate validation cohort of over 90 different subjects was used. Every discovery cohort repertoire had been produced on one sequencing platform. The study aimed to test whether signatures of past pathogen exposure could be identified by cataloging public T cell receptors. An earlier analysis of 587 of the donors used high-throughput TCR beta sequencing to judge whether each TCR beta V gene segment behaved as functional or pseudogenic. Study-level results and caveats: Across donors, most TCR sequences were observed very rarely, whereas some public TCRs were present in many individuals. A further reported finding was that TCR beta sequences accurately predicted the HLA-A and HLA-B alleles for most subjects in the first cohort. Because counts were too low, about 18 rarely observed V segments, including chromosome 9 orphons, were excluded from the earlier analysis of several hundred of the donors. According to the authors, the approach could potentially be generalized to other disease states and immunological phenotypes. Compared with the roughly 600-donor mean, donors in an Asian-associated ancestry cluster had fewer N-insertions in productive TCRs, according to a later genetic analysis. The only immune exposure information available for the cohort was CMV serostatus. In a later analysis, TCR association rates were found to vary across HLA loci, with the most associated TCRs seen for DRB1 alleles and the fewest for HLA-C alleles. In the study, about 150 TCR beta chains were listed as associated with cytomegalovirus. Several of the top co-occurrence clusters appeared to be linked to parvovirus B19, influenza, CMV and Epstein-Barr virus, according to a later analysis. In an earlier analysis of about 540 of the donors, most TCR beta V segments were observed in productive rearrangements about 90% or about 30% of the time, broadly matching IMGT annotations. A few of the identified cytomegalovirus-associated TCR beta chains were confirmed in vitro to be specific for cytomegalovirus antigens. In both the original and validation cohorts, the classifier was reported to diagnose cytomegalovirus status with high specificity and sensitivity. Correlated functional status among segregating V segments might be attributable to linkage disequilibrium, but an unknown experimental factor could not be ruled out. HLA typing was unavailable for some donors at each locus, so association tests used only the typed subset. V-gene and J-gene trimming of TCR beta chains was associated with a missense DCLRE1C variant in a later genetic analysis, and the association was replicated in an independent cohort. Assigning TCR associations to individual alleles was difficult when HLA alleles, especially DR and DQ, strongly co-occurred. Most CMV-associated TCR beta chains appeared to be HLA-restricted in a later analysis, and the HLA associations seemed to be driven largely by CMV exposure. Roughly uniform sequencing depth across donors was assumed in presence/absence analyses, although this assumption may not hold. A later analysis found that HLA-associated TCR beta chains were more clonally expanded and had lower generation probabilities than equally common non-associated chains. The sequencing pipeline was judged likely to have produced a cluster of highly shared sequence variants as a technical artifact. Specific HLA alleles were associated with some 15,000 TCR beta sequences at a false discovery rate of 0.05 in a later analysis. The cohort was sequenced for TCR beta chains only, and without alpha or paired-chain data the features that could be detected were limited. Because the 87-base-pair reads could not distinguish some IMGT-functional V segments, including TRBV6-2 and TRBV6-3, those segments were excluded.

With respect to this clone: There is no known antigen for this receptor. It has no much larger one-base neighbor in the sample; base qualities were not kept.

The germline V gene provides CDR1 SGHVS and CDR2 FNYEAQ. Inclusive of the bounding cysteine and phenylalanine, the CDR3 is 11 residues long. Here the CDR3 DNA is all that survives: 33 bases in frame from base 1. A distance of 7 bases separates the germline ends of V and J, which lose 6 bases and 4 bases respectively. The cohort consisted of approximately 670 healthy bone marrow donors. All cohort members were sampled while nominally healthy, although unrecorded immune exposures were likely present. The donor tested CMV seronegative, placing the donor among the 352 seronegative members of the cohort. A peripheral blood sample was provided by each donor, and peripheral blood mononuclear cells were used for TCR beta sequencing. The Qiagen DNeasy Blood Extraction Kit was used to extract genomic DNA from the blood cell samples. Libraries were built with the immunoSEQ multiplex PCR assay. The multiplex PCR relied on a mix of 60 forward primers for TCR Vbeta segments and 13 reverse primers for TCR Jbeta segments. The CDR3 region of rearranged TCR beta genes was amplified from genomic DNA with a multiplex PCR assay. The amplified TCR beta libraries were sequenced on the Illumina HiSeq System as 87-base-pair reads. As for how the authors treated the data: A later analysis tallied 75 million to 95 million unique TCR beta chains across the 666 repertoires, and some 10 million of those chains were shared by two or more donors. Raw reads were error-corrected and collapsed into unique sequences by a nearest-neighbor algorithm in which closely related sequences were merged to remove PCR and sequencing errors. Alignment of CDR3 sequences to IMGT reference sequences was used to assign V, D and J gene segments. For a sequence to be retained, a match of at least six nucleotides to both a V gene segment and a J gene segment was required. A rearrangement counted as productive if the CDR3 had no stop codons and remained in frame with V and J, and every other rearrangement counted as non-productive. Following IMGT convention, CDR3 was defined as the stretch from the second conserved V-encoded cysteine to the conserved J-encoded phenylalanine. The earlier analysis of fewer than 700 of the donors excluded sequences that lacked an unambiguous match to a single V gene segment. An earlier analysis of a few hundred of the donors called V segments functional above 56.7% productive rearrangements and segregating when the between-donor standard deviation exceeded 5%. A statistical classification framework was developed to diagnose cytomegalovirus status using the catalog of TCR beta chain sequences. In a later analysis, V and J genes were assigned by comparing TCR nucleotide sequences against IMGT/GENE-DB human TR gene sequences. A later analysis assigned CDR3 sequences and most-parsimonious VDJ recombination scenarios with the TCRdist pipeline. In a later analysis, every TCR beta chain was defined by the combination of its CDR3 amino acid sequence and its V-gene family, and reads without a unique V-gene family were dropped. As a way to deal with suspected cross-contamination and a sequencing artifact, a later analysis dropped 450 to 700 nucleotide sequences that were highly shared and had low generation probability. A later analysis calculated a clonal expansion index for each public chain from normalized within-repertoire ranks of inferred template counts. In a later analysis, generation probabilities were computed using a VDJ recombination model fitted to out-of-frame rearrangements, and the results were checked against IGoR. In a later analysis, hypergeometric tests were used to score TCR-TCR, TCR-HLA and TCR-CMV co-occurrence, with a repertoire-size bias correction applied to TCR pairs. In a later analysis, false discovery rates were estimated by permuting HLA or CMV assignments 20 times. A later analysis grouped co-occurring TCRs with DBSCAN, adding TCRdist sequence similarity when clustering within HLA-allele-positive subsets. Repertoires with fewer than 30,000 or more than 120,000 public chains were left out of co-occurrence clustering, as were four to six repertoires with anomalous nucleotide sharing. Drawn from immuneACCESS, this table holds only the in-frame rearrangements with V and J called that TCRdb kept. Clones are partly lost; checked studies trace under half to an unresolved V gene and leave the rest unexplained. V and J calls and clone size are given by that table; D and trimming were obtained from the DNA. The sample table contains about 130,000 clones; only one count was recorded for about 80% of them. Together, the top ten hold roughly 1.2% of the sample.

The V and J segments used are TRBV7-6 and TRBJ2-7; the D gene is possibly TRBD1, with 5 bases matching. Sequencing was performed on PBMCs. This clonotype was obtained from a man between 45 and 60 years old in good health and CMV-seronegative. The DNA sequence is as follows: TGTGCCAGCAGTAGGGGTTACGAGCAGTACTTC. It is translated as CASSRGYEQYF.